Sequencing of this T cell receptor (beta chain) was carried out in a study of T cell responses to AZD1222 COVID-19 vaccine. Only in-frame clones appear in the TCRdb table, and some are missing; sequencing was by immunoSEQ multiplex PCR. This table has some 97,000 clones, more than 70% appearing once. For this clone: Antigen specificity is unknown.

Study-level points and caveats: Unmutated variant regions reportedly attract nearly half of all spike-specific TCRs. Vaccine-associated CD4 TCRs ranged over spike, dominating at 160-218 and 743-854. Just a handful of people given AZD1222 tested seropositive at baseline.

V shed 5 bases, J shed 3 bases, and the junction held 1 base outside the gene matches. Per germline, CDR1 MDHEN and CDR2 SYDVKM. The CDR3 is made up of 14 amino acids. This TCR came from an adult in good health. Source: peripheral blood, taken on day 0 of MenACWY control vaccination. The chain is built from TRBV28 and TRBJ2-3; TRBD1 agrees at 11 bases. CDR3 in amino acids: CASSRDRGTDTQYF. The CDR3 coding sequence is TGTGCCAGCAGTCGGGACAGGGGGACAGATACGCAGTATTTT.